One and the same sample provided the 26 T cell receptor beta chains below, sequenced in a study of T cell responses to AZD1222 COVID-19 vaccine. The repertoire was sequenced with immunoSEQ multiplex PCR; TCRdb's copy has only in-frame clones and lacks some. This table has 99,000 or so clones, 82% appearing once. The sequenced sample was peripheral blood, obtained on day 0 of AZD1222 vaccination. These receptors were obtained from an adult in good health.

This clone has a count of ten or more. This rearrangement joins TRBV5-1 to TRBJ2-3, with D unresolved. Germline V gene data show CDR1 as SGHRS and CDR2 as YFSETQ. The CDR3 has 15 residues. V gave up 2 bases and J gave up 2 bases, with 12 bases separating them. CDR3 protein: CASSFVGRTTDTQYF. Written as DNA, the CDR3 is TGCGCCAGCAGCTTTGTTGGCCGTACCACAGATACGCAGTATTTT.

The chain has TRBV2 and TRBJ1-6; no clear D. Germline V CDR1 and CDR2: SNHLY, FYNNEI. The CDR3 sequence is 15 residues long. V was shortened by 3 bases and J by 5 bases, with 11 bases between the two germline ends. Written as DNA, the CDR3 is TGTGCCAGCAGTGACGGGGTTAGAAATAATTCACCCCTCCACTTT. It yields the protein CASSDGVRNNSPLHF. The variable domain in full, completed from reference TRBV2 and TRBJ1-6, reads EPEVTQTPSHQVTQMGQEVILRCVPISNHLYFYWYRQILGQKVEFLVSFYNNEISEKSEIFDDQFSVERPDGSNFTLKIRSTKLEDSAMYFCASSDGVRNNSPLHFGNGTRLTVT.

V gene TRBV7-6 combines with J gene TRBJ2-2, with 7 bases that match TRBD1. Trimming removed 2 bases from V and 6 bases from J; junction bases left unmatched: 3. The CDR3 length is 14 residues. CDR1 and CDR2 from the germline V gene are SGHVS and FNYEAQ. The CDR3 sequence: CASSLQGDPGELFF. The CDR3 DNA reads as TGTGCCAGCAGCTTACAGGGGGATCCCGGGGAGCTGTTTTTT.

This chain joins TRBV25-1 and TRBJ1-1; 7 bases line up with TRBD1. CDR3 length: 14 amino acids. CDR1 is MGHDK, CDR2 SYGVNS, per germline. Trimming took 5 bases from V and 4 from J; bases not matched to a gene: 7. The CDR3 here is CASSLTGVGTEAFF. The CDR3 DNA is TGTGCCAGCAGTCTCACAGGGGTGGGCACTGAAGCTTTCTTT.

This chain links TRBV27 with TRBJ1-2; no firm D call. With 2 bases removed from V and 4 bases from J, the gap between germline ends came to 11 bases. Germline V lookup: CDR1 MNHEY, CDR2 SMNVEV (reference sequence). This CDR3 has 14 amino acids. The CDR3: CASSLQAGTYGYTF. CDR3 nucleotides: TGTGCCAGCAGTTTACAGGCAGGAACCTATGGCTACACCTTC.

This clone was observed a handful of times. The CDR3: CASSFQGKDGYTF. The CDR3 DNA reads TGTGCCAGCAGTTTTCAGGGTAAAGATGGCTACACCTTC. The J gene is TRBJ1-2, the V gene TRBV12-3 or TRBV12-4, with D perhaps matching TRBD1 (5 bases). This CDR3 has 13 amino acids. V was cut by 3 bases and J by 6 bases, with 11 bases left in between.

V is TRBV7-9 and J is TRBJ1-4, with 7 bases lining up with TRBD1. This CDR3 has 12 amino acids. Germline V gives CDR1 SEHNR, CDR2 FQNEAQ (reference sequence). Unmatched junction bases numbered 7, after V lost 11 bases and J lost 7 bases. The CDR3 DNA sequence: TGTGCCTGTGGGGGACAGCTTGAAAAACTGTTTTTT. Protein sequence: CACGGQLEKLFF.

The rearrangement links TRBV11-3 to TRBJ2-1; 7 bases are a match to TRBD1. Germline lookup yields CDR1 SGHNT and CDR2 YENEEA. CDR3 length equals 16 residues. V lost 1 base and J lost 8; bases outside the gene matches: 11. The CDR3 bases are TGTGCCAGCAGCTTAGGGATGAGGGGGCCTGGAGATGAGCAGTTCTTC. Its translation is CASSLGMRGPGDEQFF.

This rearrangement joins TRBV5-6 to TRBJ1-2, with 7 nucleotides matching TRBD1. J was trimmed by 5 bases and V by 0 bases; bases with no gene match: 4. This CDR3 region has 14 residues. CDR1 SGHDT and CDR2 YYEEEE come from the germline V gene. The DNA for the CDR3 is TGTGCCAGCAGCTTGGGTATGGGACAGTATGGCTACACCTTC. Encoded protein: CASSLGMGQYGYTF.

The chain employs TRBV10-3 and TRBJ1-1, with unresolved D. The V gene lost 0 bases and the J gene lost 0 bases, with 8 bases spanning the gap. This CDR3 is built from 15 residues. Germline CDR1 is ENHRY and CDR2 is SYGVKD. The chain's CDR3 is CAISESRAMNTEAFF. CDR3 sequence (DNA): TGTGCCATCAGTGAGTCGAGAGCCATGAACACTGAAGCTTTCTTT.

This chain connects TRBV6-6 to TRBJ2-7; 9 bases fit TRBD1. The CDR3 runs 15 residues. Germline V lookup: CDR1 MNHNY, CDR2 SVGAGI (reference sequence). V gave up 5 bases and J gave up 5 bases; unmatched junction bases: 10. CDR3 sequence: CASSHPSDRGNEQYF. CDR3 nucleotides: TGTGCCAGCAGTCACCCGTCGGACAGGGGCAACGAGCAGTACTTC.

The V gene is TRBV3-1 (or the pseudogene TRBV3-2), the J gene TRBJ2-6, with 13 bases identical to TRBD2. The CDR3 extends over 19 amino acids. Unmatched junction bases numbered 8, after V lost 4 bases and J lost 2 bases. Germline-derived CDR1 and CDR2 are LGHDT and YNNKEL (reference sequence). The CDR3 DNA follows: TGTGCCAGCAGCCCCCAACTGACTAGCGGGGGGCCTGGGGCCAACGTCCTGACTTTC. Translating gives CASSPQLTSGGPGANVLTF.

This chain connects TRBV30 to TRBJ1-5; maybe TRBD1 (5 bases). V was cut by 1 base and J by 2 bases, with 12 bases left in between. Germline loops: CDR1 GTSNPN, CDR2 SVGIG (reference sequence). CDR3 length: 15 amino acids. CDR3 region: CAWSDRDRGNQPQHF. CDR3 sequence (DNA): TGTGCCTGGAGTGACCGGGACCGTGGCAATCAGCCCCAGCATTTT.

This chain links TRBV7-2 with TRBJ2-4; D is undetermined. The CDR3 contains 13 residues. Looked up from germline, CDR1 is SGHTA and CDR2 is FQGNSA. Trimming removed 6 bases from V and 4 bases from J, with 10 bases in between. The CDR3 protein is CASRPPGKNIQYF. The CDR3 nucleotides read TGTGCCAGCAGACCCCCCGGGAAAAACATTCAGTACTTC.

The chain carries TRBV6-2 or TRBV6-3 and TRBJ2-1; no reliable D call. Trimming pared 2 bases from V and 0 bases from J, leaving 2 bases between. Germline-derived CDR1 and CDR2 are MNHEY and SVGEGT. The CDR3 covers 13 residues. CDR3 bases: TGTGCCAGCAGTTACGACTCCTACAATGAGCAGTTCTTC. This translates into CASSYDSYNEQFF.

The chain is built from TRBV30 and TRBJ1-1, with 7 bases aligning to TRBD1. The CDR3 is made up of 14 amino acids. Germline V gene sequence: CDR1 GTSNPN, CDR2 SVGIG (reference sequence). J lost 1 base, V lost 3 bases, and 5 bases had no gene match. Here the CDR3 reads CAWSLGQKNTEAFF. CDR3 nucleotides: TGTGCCTGGAGCTTGGGACAGAAGAACACTGAAGCTTTCTTT.

The chain couples TRBV7-8 to TRBJ1-6, with 7 bases identical to TRBD1. Losses at the gene ends were 5 bases for V and 6 bases for J; bases not matched to a gene: 16. Germline CDR1 reads SGHVS; CDR2 reads FQNEAQ. The CDR3 has 18 amino acids. This CDR3 is CASSQTGQSSTANSPLHF. The CDR3 DNA is TGTGCCAGCAGCCAAACGGGACAGTCGTCGACTGCTAATTCACCCCTCCACTTT.

The V call is TRBV6-5, the J call TRBJ2-2, with D perhaps given as TRBD1 or TRBD2 (5 bases each). CDR3 size: 15 residues. Looked up from germline, CDR1 is MNHEY and CDR2 is SVGAGI. V dropped 7 bases and J dropped 4 bases, with 16 bases sitting between them. The DNA for the CDR3 is TGTGCCAGCATCCTGGCCCAGGGAGTCACCGGGGAGCTGTTTTTT. It is translated as CASILAQGVTGELFF.

This clone has only a few counts. The sample carries other DNA sequences with the same CDR3. The CDR3 region has the DNA TGTGCCAGCAGCGTCGGACAGGGGAGGGAGACCCAGTACTTC. Translated, it gives CASSVGQGRETQYF. The chain uses TRBV9 and TRBJ2-5, with TRBD1 matching over 9 bases. Germline trimming cut 2 bases from V and 5 bases from J; bases unmatched to any gene: 4. Germline V lookup: CDR1 SGDLS, CDR2 YYNGEE. There are 14 residues in the CDR3.

The gene calls are TRBV27 and TRBJ2-7; D gene unclear. Trimming stripped 0 bases from V and 4 bases from J, with 7 bases between. CDR3 length equals 13 residues. Germline CDR1 and CDR2: MNHEY and SMNVEV (reference sequence). The CDR3 spells CASSLSRGYEQYF. CDR3 DNA: TGTGCCAGCAGTTTATCGAGAGGTTACGAGCAGTACTTC.

The V gene is TRBV7-2, the J gene TRBJ2-3; D is uncertain. The V gene lost 5 bases and the J gene lost 2 bases, with 5 bases spanning the gap. The CDR3 contains 12 residues. Germline V CDR1 and CDR2: SGHTA, FQGNSA. CDR3 nucleotide sequence: TGTGCCAGCAGCCGACTCACAGATACGCAGTATTTT. Protein product: CASSRLTDTQYF.

The chain links TRBV6-1 to TRBJ1-5; D gene uncertain. V lost 0 bases and J 9 bases, leaving 6 bases between the germline ends. Per the germline V gene, CDR1 is MNHNS and CDR2 is SASEGT. This CDR3 is built from 12 residues. The CDR3 DNA reads TGTGCCAGCAGTGAAGCAATAGGGCCCCAGCATTTT. Its translation is CASSEAIGPQHF.

The V gene is TRBV13, the J gene TRBJ2-3; 9 bases match TRBD1. Germline V lookup: CDR1 PRHDT, CDR2 FYEKMQ (reference sequence). V lost 2 bases, J lost 2 bases, and 5 bases stayed unmatched. The CDR3 runs 16 residues. The CDR3: CASSLPGQGYTDTQYF. CDR3 nucleotides: TGTGCCAGCAGCTTACCGGGACAGGGTTACACAGATACGCAGTATTTT.

This clone was seen a handful of times. This rearrangement joins TRBV5-4 to TRBJ2-3, with D tentatively TRBD2 (6 bases). This CDR3 has 14 amino acids. The germline gives CDR1 SGHNT, CDR2 YYREEE (reference sequence). The V end lost 3 bases, the J end lost 5 bases, and 13 bases lay between the germline ends. The CDR3 region is CASSSSLAVDTQYF. DNA of the CDR3: TGTGCCAGCAGCTCGTCACTAGCTGTAGATACGCAGTATTTT.

This chain joins TRBV5-1 and TRBJ2-3; D is possibly TRBD2 (6 bases). This CDR3 region has 14 residues. Trimming took off 6 bases at V and 5 bases at J, with 16 bases between the two ends. Germline V lookup: CDR1 SGHRS, CDR2 YFSETQ. CDR3 nucleotide sequence: TGCGCCAGCACCTTCTCAGGAGCGGGAGATACGCAGTATTTT. It encodes CASTFSGAGDTQYF.

The chain's CDR3 is CASSSNTQRWEQFF. As DNA, the CDR3 is TGTGCCAGCAGCTCAAACACCCAAAGATGGGAGCAGTTCTTC. V is TRBV7-2 and J is TRBJ2-1; D remains ambiguous. The germline V gene encodes CDR1 SGHTA and CDR2 FQGNSA. Trimming stripped 4 bases from V and 10 bases from J, with 17 bases between. The CDR3 runs 14 residues.